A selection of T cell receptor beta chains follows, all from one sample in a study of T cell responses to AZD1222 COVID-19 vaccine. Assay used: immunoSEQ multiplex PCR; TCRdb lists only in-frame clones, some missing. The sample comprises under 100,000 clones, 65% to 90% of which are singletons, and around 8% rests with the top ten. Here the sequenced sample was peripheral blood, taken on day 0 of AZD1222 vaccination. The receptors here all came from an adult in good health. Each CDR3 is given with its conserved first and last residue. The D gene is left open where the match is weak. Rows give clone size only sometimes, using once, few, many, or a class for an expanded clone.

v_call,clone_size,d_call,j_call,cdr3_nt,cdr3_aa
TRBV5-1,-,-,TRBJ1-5,TGCGCCAGCAGCTCTGGACGGGACAATCAGCCCCAGCATTTT,CASSSGRDNQPQHF
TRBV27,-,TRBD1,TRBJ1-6,TGTGCCAGCAGTTTTAGTCGACAGGGGGTCAATTCACCCCTCCACTTT,CASSFSRQGVNSPLHF
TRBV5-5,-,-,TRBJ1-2,TGTGCCAGCAGCTCCCTTCTTACGGCTAACTATGGCTACACCTTC,CASSSLLTANYGYTF
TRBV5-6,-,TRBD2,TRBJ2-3,TGTGCCAGCAGCAGGGGGGCTAGCGGGAGCACAGATACGCAGTATTTT,CASSRGASGSTDTQYF
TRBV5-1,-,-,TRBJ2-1,TGCGCCAGCAGCTCTCAGGGAAGCCACGGGGAGCAGTTCTTC,CASSSQGSHGEQFF
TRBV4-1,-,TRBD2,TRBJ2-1,TGCGCCAGCAGCCAAGACTGGGTAAGCGGGGGCAATGAGCAGTTCTTC,CASSQDWVSGGNEQFF
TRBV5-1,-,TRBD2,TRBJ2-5,TGCGCCAGCATCGCAGCGGGAGCCACCCAAGAGACCCAGTACTTC,CASIAAGATQETQYF
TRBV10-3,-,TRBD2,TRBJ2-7,TGTGCCATCAGTGTAGAACTAGCGGGAGGAGGCGAGCAGTACTTC,CAISVELAGGGEQYF
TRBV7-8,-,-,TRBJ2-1,TGTGCCAGCAGCCCGATCGGGGATGAGCAGTTCTTC,CASSPIGDEQFF
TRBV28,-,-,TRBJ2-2,TGTGCCAGCAGTTGGGGGCGGGTCACCGGGGAGCTGTTTTTT,CASSWGRVTGELFF
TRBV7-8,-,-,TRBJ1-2,TGTGCCAGCAGCTTAAGGTCACAGGATTTGGGTGGCTACACCTTC,CASSLRSQDLGGYTF
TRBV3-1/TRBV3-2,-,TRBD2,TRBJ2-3,TGTGCCAGCAGCCCCCGACTAGCGGGAGCGGATACGCAGTATTTT,CASSPRLAGADTQYF
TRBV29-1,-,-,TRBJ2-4,TGCAGCGTTGTTAGCGCCACAAACATTCAGTACTTC,CSVVSATNIQYF
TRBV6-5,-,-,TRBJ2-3,TGTGCCAGCAGTTATTATGAGGGAGATACGCAGTATTTT,CASSYYEGDTQYF
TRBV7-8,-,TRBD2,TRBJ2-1,TGTGCCAGCAGCTTAGGTTCGGCGGGACTAACCTACAATGAGCAGTTCTTC,CASSLGSAGLTYNEQFF
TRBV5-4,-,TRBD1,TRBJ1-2,TGTGCCAGCAGCTTGTTGGACAGGGCGGGGGGCTACACCTTC,CASSLLDRAGGYTF
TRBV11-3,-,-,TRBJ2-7,TGTGCCAGCAGCCCTCTAACCGGGGAAACCTACGAGCAGTACTTC,CASSPLTGETYEQYF
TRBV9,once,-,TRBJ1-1,TGTGCCAGCAGCGTCCCGGTCGGGGGGGTGAACACTGAAGCTTTCTTT,CASSVPVGGVNTEAFF
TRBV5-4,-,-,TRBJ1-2,TGTGCCAGCAGCTTGGCCGTAGGGGAAGGTGGCTACACCTTC,CASSLAVGEGGYTF
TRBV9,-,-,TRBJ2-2,TGTGCCAGCAGCGTAGATTTCACCGGGGAGCTGTTTTTT,CASSVDFTGELFF
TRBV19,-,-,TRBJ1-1,TGTGCCAGTAGTAAAGGGCCCGGGGGCACTGAAGCTTTCTTT,CASSKGPGGTEAFF
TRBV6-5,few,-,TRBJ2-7,TGTGCCAGCAGTTACTCGGGAATCAATCAGGTCTACGAGCAGTACTTC,CASSYSGINQVYEQYF
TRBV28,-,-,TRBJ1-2,TGTGCCAGCATCTCCGGCCCAGTCTATGGCTACACCTTC,CASISGPVYGYTF
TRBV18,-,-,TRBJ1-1,TGTGCCAGCTCACCACCGAACCGGGGAGCTTTCTTT,CASSPPNRGAFF
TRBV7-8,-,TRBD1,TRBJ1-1,TGTGCCAGCAGCTTAACGGGACAGGGGGCCGCCACTGAAGCTTTCTTT,CASSLTGQGAATEAFF
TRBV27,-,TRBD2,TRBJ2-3,TGTGCCAGCAGGCGACTAGCTCTAACCCTCACAGATACGCAGTATTTT,CASRRLALTLTDTQYF
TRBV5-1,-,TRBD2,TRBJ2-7,TGCGCCAGCAGCTTGGGGTTGGGGACTAGCGTCTACGAGCAGTACTTC,CASSLGLGTSVYEQYF
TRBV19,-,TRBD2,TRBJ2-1,TGTGCCAGTAGTATAGGCGCTAGCGGGAGTTACAGTGAGCAGTTCTTC,CASSIGASGSYSEQFF
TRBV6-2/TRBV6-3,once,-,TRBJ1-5,TGTGCCAGCAGTTACGGGCAGGTTAGCAATCAGCCCCAGCATTTT,CASSYGQVSNQPQHF
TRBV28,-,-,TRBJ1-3,TGTGCCAGCAGTTTCCCCGATACTGGAAACACCATATATTTT,CASSFPDTGNTIYF
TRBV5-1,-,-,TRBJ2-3,TGCGCCAGCAGCTCCCTCCAGGGCCTCACAGATACGCAGTATTTT,CASSSLQGLTDTQYF
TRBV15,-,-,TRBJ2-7,TGTGCCACCAGCAACGCAGGGGGGGGTGAGCAGTACTTC,CATSNAGGGEQYF
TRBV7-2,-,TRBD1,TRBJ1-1,TGTGCCAGCAGCTACACAGGGGGGACTGAAGCTTTCTTT,CASSYTGGTEAFF
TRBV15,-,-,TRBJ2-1,TGTGCCACCAGCAGAGATCTGGTAGGCGGAGGGGTGGGAAATGAGCAGTTCTTC,CATSRDLVGGGVGNEQFF
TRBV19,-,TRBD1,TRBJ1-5,TGTGCCAGTAGTCATTGGACAGGGCGTCAGCCCCAGCATTTT,CASSHWTGRQPQHF
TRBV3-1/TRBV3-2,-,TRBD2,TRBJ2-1,TGTGCCAGCAGCCCTAACTGGCCTAGCGGGAGAGAAGAGCAGTTCTTC,CASSPNWPSGREEQFF
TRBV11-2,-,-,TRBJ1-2,TGTGCCAGCAGCTTAATGTCCGCTAACTATGGCTACACCTTC,CASSLMSANYGYTF
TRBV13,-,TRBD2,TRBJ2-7,TGTGCCAGCACACGCGGGAGACCCTCCTACGAGCAGTACTTC,CASTRGRPSYEQYF
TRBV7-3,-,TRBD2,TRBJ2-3,TGTGCCAGCAGCTTAAGCCCGGGAGGCGGGAGGGATACGCAGTATTTT,CASSLSPGGGRDTQYF
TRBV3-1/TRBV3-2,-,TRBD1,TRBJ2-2,TGTGCCAGCAGCCGGGCTGGACAGGGCGGGGAGCTGTTTTTT,CASSRAGQGGELFF
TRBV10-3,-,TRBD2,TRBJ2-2,TGTGCCATCAGTGAGTCTACTAGCGGGAGGAACACCGGGGAGCTGTTTTTT,CAISESTSGRNTGELFF
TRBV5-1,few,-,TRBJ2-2,TGCGCCAGCAGCTTGGCCGTGGGCCCCGGGGAGCTGTTTTTT,CASSLAVGPGELFF
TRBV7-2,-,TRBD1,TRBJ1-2,TGTGCCAGCAGCCGTGGACAGGGGAATGGCTACACCTTC,CASSRGQGNGYTF
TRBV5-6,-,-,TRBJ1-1,TGTGCCAGCAGCCGAATACAAGGACTTTTGAGGGGGGACACTGAAGCTTTCTTT,CASSRIQGLLRGDTEAFF
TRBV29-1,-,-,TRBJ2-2,TGCAGCGTTGACACCGGGGAGCTGTTTTTT,CSVDTGELFF
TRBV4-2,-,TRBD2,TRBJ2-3,TGTGCCAGCAAAGAGACTAGCGGGAGTGATGGAGATACGCAGTATTTT,CASKETSGSDGDTQYF
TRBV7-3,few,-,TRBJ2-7,TGTGCCAGCAGCTGGGATCGGTCGACCGAGCAGTACTTC,CASSWDRSTEQYF
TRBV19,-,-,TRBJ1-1,TGTGCCAGTAGTATAGCCCCTCGGCGGGTGAACACTGAAGCTTTCTTT,CASSIAPRRVNTEAFF
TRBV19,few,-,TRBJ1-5,TGTGCCAGTAGTATAGAGGTAGGACGGAGCAATCAGCCCCAGCATTTT,CASSIEVGRSNQPQHF
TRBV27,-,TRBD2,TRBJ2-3,TGTGCCAGCAGGACTAGCGGTGGGTTCACAGATACGCAGTATTTT,CASRTSGGFTDTQYF
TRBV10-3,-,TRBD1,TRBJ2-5,TGTGCCATCAGTTCACAGGGGTCCGGGGAGACCCAGTACTTC,CAISSQGSGETQYF
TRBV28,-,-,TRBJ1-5,TGTGCCAGCATCAAAATGGGGGCTTGGCAGCCCCAGCATTTT,CASIKMGAWQPQHF
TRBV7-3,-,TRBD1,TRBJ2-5,TGTGCCAGCAGCTCCCGGACAGGGGAGGGGACCCAGTACTTC,CASSSRTGEGTQYF
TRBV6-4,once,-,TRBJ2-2,TGTGCCAGCAAAACTAGTGGGAACACCGGGGAGCTGTTTTTT,CASKTSGNTGELFF